This T cell receptor (beta chain) was retrieved from a study of shared clonotypes between healthy human individuals. Details on this clone: The same CDR3 is also encoded by other DNA sequences in this sample.

It was at deep level that the assay was run. It was roughly 210 ng DNA, 31,000 or so T cell genomes, that sorted-subset replicate PCRs used. Profiling relied on immunoSEQ multiplex PCR, and the TCRdb table lists in-frame clones only, not all of them. This sample has some 1,100,000 clones, with more than 75% found just once. All donors qualified as healthy HIV-negative adults and had experienced no recent acute infections or vaccinations. This CDR3 comprises 11 residues. The germline V and J ends were trimmed by 2 bases and 1 base, with 2 bases remaining between them. Germline CDR1 and CDR2: GTSNPN and SVGIG (reference sequence).

This sequence originates from a man aged 18 to 30 in good health. Some clones in this sample may be carry-over from other donors' samples. Sequencing input: memory CD4+ T cells from PBMCs. The subset: CD45RA-negative fraction. The rearrangement uses TRBV30 and TRBJ2-5; D call uncertain. The CDR3 here is CAWSPQETQYF. CDR3 sequence (DNA): TGTGCCTGGAGTCCCCAAGAGACCCAGTACTTC.